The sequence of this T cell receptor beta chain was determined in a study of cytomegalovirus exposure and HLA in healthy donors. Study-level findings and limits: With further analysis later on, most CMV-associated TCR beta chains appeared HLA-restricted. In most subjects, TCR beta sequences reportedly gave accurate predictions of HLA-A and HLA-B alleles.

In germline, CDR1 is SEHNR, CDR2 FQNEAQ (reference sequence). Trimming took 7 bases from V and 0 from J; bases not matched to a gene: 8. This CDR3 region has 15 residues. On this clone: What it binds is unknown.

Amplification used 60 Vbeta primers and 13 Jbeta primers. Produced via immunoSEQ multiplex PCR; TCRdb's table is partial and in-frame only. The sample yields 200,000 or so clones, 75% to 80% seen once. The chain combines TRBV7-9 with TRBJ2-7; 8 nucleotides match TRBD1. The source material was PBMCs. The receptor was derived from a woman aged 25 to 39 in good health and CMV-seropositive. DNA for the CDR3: TGTGCCAGCACTGAAGGACAGGGACTCTCCTACGAGCAGTACTTC. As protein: CASTEGQGLSYEQYF.